The 29 T cell receptor beta chains in this list originate from one sample, sequenced in a study of T cell repertoires in cytomegalovirus infection. The antigens for these receptors are not known. In TCRdb, the reads were re-called with MiXCR into one record per CDR3 protein. This table holds more than 250,000 distinct CDR3 sequences, approximately 25% found once. This sample comprised cultured PBMCs, obtained from culture after CMV antigen stimulation. Source of these receptors: a human donor in good health (CMV status not recorded). Some clones in this sample may be carry-over from other donors' samples.

Details on this clonotype: Just one base apart from a much larger clone, this may be a read error. The chain recombines TRBV7-9 with TRBJ2-2; TRBD1 is a possible D gene (6 bases). Germline CDR1 is SEHNR and CDR2 is FQNEAQ (reference sequence). The CDR3 covers 13 residues. The V gene lost 8 bases and the J gene lost 6 bases, with 13 bases spanning the gap. CDR3 amino acids: CASGSQGPGELFF. Written as DNA, the CDR3 is TGTGCCAGCGGCTCCCAGGGGCCCGGGGAGCTGTTTTTT.

This clonotype appeared a few times. V is TRBV12-3 or TRBV12-4 and J is TRBJ1-2, with D maybe TRBD1 (6 bases). The V and J ends lost 7 bases and 4 bases respectively, with 19 bases between them. This CDR3 region has 15 residues. This CDR3 is CASILLGRTVYGYTF. The CDR3 region has the DNA TGTGCCAGCATCCTACTGGGTCGGACAGTCTATGGCTACACCTTC.

This clonotype has a handful of counts. The chain employs TRBV19 and TRBJ1-1, with 7 bases that match TRBD1. This CDR3 spans 14 amino acids. Per germline, CDR1 LNHDA and CDR2 SQIVND (reference sequence). Trimming cost V 6 bases and J 5 bases; bases outside gene matches: 9. The CDR3 DNA reads TGTGCCAGTAGAAACAGGGGAGGAGCGACTGAAGCTTTCTTT. Translated, it gives CASRNRGGATEAFF.

This clonotype appeared a few times. V usage is TRBV7-9 and J usage is TRBJ2-1; 10 bases match TRBD1. Germline trimming cut 5 bases from V and 7 bases from J; bases unmatched to any gene: 11. There are 16 residues in the CDR3. Germline-derived CDR1 and CDR2 are SEHNR and FQNEAQ (reference sequence). The CDR3 protein is CASSPDRQGARNEQFF. The CDR3 DNA reads TGTGCCAGCAGCCCAGACCGACAGGGGGCGCGAAATGAGCAGTTCTTC.

This chain uses TRBV25-1 with TRBJ1-4; 8 nucleotides align to TRBD1. Germline-derived CDR1 and CDR2 are MGHDK and SYGVNS. The CDR3 runs 18 residues. The V and J ends lost 3 bases and 8 bases, in that order; junction bases with no gene match: 17. The CDR3 bases are TGTGCCAGCAGTGATTATGACAGGGGAAGTGCCCGCGTCGAAAAACTGTTTTTT. Its translation is CASSDYDRGSARVEKLFF.

This clonotype was seen only a few times. The chain has TRBV19 and TRBJ1-4; TRBD1 might be the D (5 bases). The CDR3 extends over 16 amino acids. CDR1 is LNHDA and CDR2 is SQIVND in the germline V gene (reference sequence). Trimming shortened V by 5 bases and J by 7 bases, and 20 bases separated the two germline ends. Written as DNA, the CDR3 is TGTGCCAGTAGTGACTACGGGACCGTTGGTGGTGAAAAACTGTTTTTT. Protein: CASSDYGTVGGEKLFF.

The chain combines TRBV12-3 or TRBV12-4 with TRBJ1-1; perhaps TRBD1 as D (6 bases). There are 15 residues in the CDR3. Trimming cost V 2 bases and J 5 bases, with 15 bases left between them. CDR3 sequence: CASSLSGRGPTEAFF. Here the CDR3 DNA reads TGTGCCAGCAGTTTATCGGGTCGGGGGCCGACTGAAGCTTTCTTT.

This chain uses TRBV29-1 with TRBJ1-2; no clear D gene. V dropped 6 bases and J dropped 4 bases, with 15 bases sitting between them. The CDR3 runs 13 residues. Germline V gene sequence: CDR1 SQVTM, CDR2 ANQGSEA. The CDR3 spells CSVDRGRGYGYTF. The CDR3 DNA reads as TGCAGCGTGGACCGCGGGAGAGGCTATGGCTACACCTTC.

This clonotype was seen a single time. The genes are TRBV28 and TRBJ1-3; D gene ambiguous. The CDR3 runs 14 residues. V was shortened by 3 bases and J by 4 bases, with 10 bases between the two germline ends. CDR1 MDHEN and CDR2 SYDVKM come from the germline V gene. The CDR3 nucleotides are TGTGCCAGCAGTTTTTCCCAAGGAGGAAACACCATATATTTT. Translated: CASSFSQGGNTIYF.

The chain uses TRBV19 and TRBJ2-1; 8 bases fit TRBD2. CDR1 and CDR2 (germline): LNHDA, SQIVND (reference sequence). V trimming: 3 bases; J trimming: 2 bases; junction bases outside the gene matches: 3. The CDR3 spans 15 residues. In DNA form, the CDR3 reads TGTGCCAGTAGTATTAGCGGGGAGGCCTACAATGAGCAGTTCTTC. Protein: CASSISGEAYNEQFF.

The V call is TRBV19, the J call TRBJ2-3; either TRBD1 or TRBD2 may fit D (6 bases each). Between the trimmed V and J ends, which lost 4 bases and 11 bases, there was a span of 16 bases. CDR3 size: 13 residues. Germline loops: CDR1 LNHDA, CDR2 SQIVND (reference sequence). CDR3 residues: CASSTQGTSGQYF. CDR3 DNA sequence: TGTGCCAGTAGTACCCAGGGGACTTCAGGGCAGTATTTT.

In its sample, this clonotype was seen many times. This rearrangement joins TRBV7-2 to TRBJ2-2, with 7 bases identical to TRBD1. The junction had 6 bases not matched to a gene; V was cut back by 5 bases and J by 0 bases. This CDR3 comprises 16 residues. The germline CDR1 and CDR2 sequences are SGHTA and FQGNSA. The CDR3 nucleotides are TGTGCCAGCAGCCAATTAGGGACAGCGAACACCGGGGAGCTGTTTTTT. It translates to CASSQLGTANTGELFF.

The chain couples TRBV19 to TRBJ2-1; perhaps TRBD1 as D (6 bases). Germline V gene lookup returns CDR1 LNHDA and CDR2 SQIVND (reference sequence). Trimming removed 7 bases at V and 9 bases at J, with 28 bases between. This CDR3 spans 17 amino acids. The CDR3 DNA follows: TGTGCCAGTACCAACCCTAGAGGACAGATCTCGTCCAGTGAGCAGTTCTTC. This gives the protein CASTNPRGQISSSEQFF.

V usage is TRBV10-1 and J usage is TRBJ1-1; D unresolved. The germline V gene has CDR1 WNHNN and CDR2 SYGVQD (reference sequence). The CDR3 totals 13 residues. Trimming pared 4 bases from V and 2 bases from J, leaving 8 bases between. For the CDR3, the DNA is TGCGCCAGCAGTGCCGGAACAAACACTGAAGCTTTCTTT. Encoded protein: CASSAGTNTEAFF.

The V call is TRBV6-2 or TRBV6-3, the J call TRBJ2-1; D is undetermined. The CDR3 spans 13 residues. V dropped 6 bases and J dropped 0 bases, with 6 bases sitting between them. Germline values: CDR1 MNHEY, CDR2 SVGEGT. CDR3 sequence reads: CASSVNSYNEQFF. The DNA of the CDR3 is TGTGCCAGCAGCGTTAACTCCTACAATGAGCAGTTCTTC.

A few counts support this clonotype. The rearrangement joins TRBV20-1 to TRBJ1-1; D perhaps matches TRBD1 (5 bases). The ends were cut back, 5 bases at V and 3 bases at J, with 22 bases in the middle. Germline V gene data show CDR1 as DFQATT and CDR2 as SNEGSKA (reference sequence). This CDR3 spans 16 amino acids. The CDR3 bases are TGCAGTGCTCGACTATCGGGGGGTAGGCGATACACTGAAGCTTTCTTT. It translates to CSARLSGGRRYTEAFF.

The V gene is TRBV5-6, the J gene TRBJ2-7; 10 positions agree with TRBD2. The V gene's germline CDR1 is SGHDT and CDR2 YYEEEE. The CDR3 sequence is 15 residues long. The V and J ends lost 1 base and 3 bases, in that order; junction bases with no gene match: 4. In DNA form, the CDR3 reads TGTGCCAGCAGCTTGTTTAGGACTAGCGGCTACGAGCAGTACTTC. It encodes CASSLFRTSGYEQYF.

This clonotype was seen ten or more times. This chain links TRBV6-2 or TRBV6-3 with TRBJ2-7; 10 bases align to TRBD1. CDR1 and CDR2 from the germline V gene are MNHEY and SVGEGT. This CDR3 contains 16 residues. J lost 1 base, V lost 6 bases, and 9 bases had no gene match. CDR3 in DNA: TGTGCCAGCAGGACCGGGACAGGGGAACTATCCTACGAGCAGTACGTC. Translation gives CASRTGTGELSYEQYV.

This clonotype came up a few times. The genes are TRBV7-3 and TRBJ2-1; TRBD2 matches at 7 bases. The CDR3 spans 15 residues. Trimming removed 5 bases from V and 4 bases from J; junction bases left unmatched: 8. The germline V gene has CDR1 SGHTA and CDR2 FQGTGA. The DNA for the CDR3 is TGTGCCAGCAGCCTCAAGCGGGAAAGGTACAATGAGCAGTTCTTC. This codes for CASSLKRERYNEQFF.

This clonotype was picked up many times. J is TRBJ2-7 and V is TRBV7-9; a possible D gene is TRBD1 (5 bases). Germline CDR1 SEHNR, CDR2 FQNEAQ (reference sequence). V was pared by 1 base and J by 9 bases, with 10 bases between. CDR3 length: 12 amino acids. The CDR3 region is CASSLGQSGQYF. The CDR3 DNA reads TGTGCCAGCAGCTTAGGACAGTCGGGGCAGTACTTC.

Regarding this clonotype: This sequence may be a read error, since a much larger clone differs from it by one base. The rearrangement links TRBV7-2 to TRBJ1-2, with 7 nucleotides matching TRBD1. V dropped 3 bases and J dropped 8; count of bases not matched to a gene: 9. Germline loops: CDR1 SGHTA, CDR2 FQGNSA. This CDR3 region has 14 residues. The CDR3 here is CASSFDRAREGYTF. DNA for the CDR3: TGTGCCAGCAGCTTCGACAGGGCGAGAGAGGGCTACACCTTC.

This chain uses TRBV18 with TRBJ1-5; D is ambiguous. Trimming took 0 bases from V and 6 from J, leaving 6 bases between them. The germline CDR1 and CDR2 sequences are KGHSH and LQKENI. CDR3 size: 13 residues. The CDR3: CASSPPGGQPQHF. In DNA form, the CDR3 reads TGTGCCAGCTCACCACCGGGTGGTCAGCCCCAGCATTTT.

J is TRBJ2-2 and V is TRBV19; 12 bases are shared with TRBD2. Per the germline V gene, CDR1 is LNHDA and CDR2 is SQIVND (reference sequence). J gave up 5 bases and V 7 bases, and 8 bases lay outside the gene matches. CDR3 length: 16 residues. CDR3 loop: CASIPLAGGTTGELFF. For the CDR3, the DNA is TGTGCCAGTATACCACTAGCGGGAGGTACGACCGGGGAGCTGTTTTTT.

This chain connects TRBV27 to TRBJ2-5; 11 nucleotides agree with TRBD2. Germline V lookup: CDR1 MNHEY, CDR2 SMNVEV (reference sequence). V dropped 6 bases and J dropped 7; count of bases not matched to a gene: 16. The CDR3 has 17 residues. CDR3 DNA sequence: TGTGCCAGCAGCATCATCGGGACTAGCGGACTTCCTGGGACCCAGTACTTC. Protein product: CASSIIGTSGLPGTQYF.

The chain combines TRBV20-1 with TRBJ2-7, with 9 bases fitting TRBD1. V lost 5 bases to trimming and J lost 0 bases; unmatched junction nucleotides: 8. The length of the CDR3 is 15 residues. CDR1 DFQATT and CDR2 SNEGSKA come from the germline V gene (reference sequence). This CDR3 is CSAVSGTGLSYEQYF. Written as DNA, the CDR3 is TGCAGTGCTGTCTCCGGGACAGGGCTCTCCTACGAGCAGTACTTC.

J is TRBJ1-4 and V is TRBV7-2; D might be TRBD1 (5 bases). The CDR3 runs 14 residues. Trimming took 6 bases from V and 0 from J, leaving 8 bases between them. The V gene's germline CDR1 is SGHTA and CDR2 FQGNSA. CDR3 coding DNA: TGTGCCAGCAGGCAACAGGCAACTAATGAAAAACTGTTTTTT. The encoded protein is CASRQQATNEKLFF.

The V gene is TRBV27, the J gene TRBJ2-7; no definite D call. Germline V gives CDR1 MNHEY, CDR2 SMNVEV (reference sequence). V was clipped by 3 bases and J by 0 bases, with 15 bases between them. This CDR3 has 16 amino acids. The CDR3 sequence is CASSLYPPVGSYEQYF. The CDR3 nucleotides read TGTGCCAGCAGTTTGTACCCGCCTGTCGGCTCCTACGAGCAGTACTTC.

This chain connects TRBV5-1 to TRBJ2-7; possibly TRBD2 for D (6 bases). Trimming took off 0 bases at V and 3 bases at J, with 16 bases between the two ends. This CDR3 is 16 amino acids long. Germline V lookup: CDR1 SGHRS, CDR2 YFSETQ. Here the CDR3 DNA reads TGCGCCAGCAGCTTGGATGGGCTAGCGAGAAACTACGAGCAGTACGTC. Protein: CASSLDGLARNYEQYV.

The chain uses TRBV7-9 and TRBJ1-4; maybe TRBD1 (6 bases). Germline V gene sequence: CDR1 SEHNR, CDR2 FQNEAQ (reference sequence). CDR3 length equals 14 residues. Trimming removed 0 bases at V and 8 bases at J, with 10 bases between. CDR3 nucleotide sequence: TGTGCCAGCAGCTTAGCAGGGGGGGACGAAAAACTGTTTTTT. As protein: CASSLAGGDEKLFF.